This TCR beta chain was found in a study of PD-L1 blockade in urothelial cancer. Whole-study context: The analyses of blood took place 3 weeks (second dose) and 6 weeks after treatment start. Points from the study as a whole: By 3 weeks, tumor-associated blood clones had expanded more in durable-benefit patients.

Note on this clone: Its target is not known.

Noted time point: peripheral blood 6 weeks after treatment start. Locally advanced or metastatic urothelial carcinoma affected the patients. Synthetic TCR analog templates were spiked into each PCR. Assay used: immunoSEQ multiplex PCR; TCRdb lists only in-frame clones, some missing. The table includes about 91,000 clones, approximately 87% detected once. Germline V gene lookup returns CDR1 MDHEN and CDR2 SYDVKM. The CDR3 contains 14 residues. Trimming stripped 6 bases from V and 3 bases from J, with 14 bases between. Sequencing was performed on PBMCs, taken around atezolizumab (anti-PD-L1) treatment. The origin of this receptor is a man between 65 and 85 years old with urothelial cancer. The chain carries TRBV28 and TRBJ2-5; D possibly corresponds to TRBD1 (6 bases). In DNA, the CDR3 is TGTGCCAGCAGCCCACAGGGTACCGAAGAGACCCAGTACTTC. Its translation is CASSPQGTEETQYF. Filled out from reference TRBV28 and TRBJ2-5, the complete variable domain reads DVKVTQSSRYLVKRTGEKVFLECVQDMDHENMFWYRQDPGLGLRLIYFSYDVKMKEKGDIPEGYSVSREKKERFSLILESASTNQTSMYLCASSPQGTEETQYFGPGTRLLVL.